The 20 T cell receptor beta chains presented below share a single source sample, sequenced in a study of cytomegalovirus exposure and HLA in healthy donors (TCRdb year 2017). The protocol used for the library was the immunoSEQ multiplex PCR assay. A mixture of 60 forward primers for TCR Vbeta segments and 13 reverse primers for TCR Jbeta segments was used in the multiplex PCR. TCRdb holds this immuneACCESS table with in-frame rearrangements only. Some clones are missing; in checked studies, unresolved V genes explain under half, and the rest has no known cause. The sample records under 95,000 clones, 75% of which are singletons. About 2.2% of the sample goes to the ten largest clones. The specimen was PBMCs. The receptors shown here come from a man in his forties or fifties in good health and CMV-seronegative.

The chain carries TRBV28 and TRBJ2-3; no firm D call. Germline V gene data show CDR1 as MDHEN and CDR2 as SYDVKM. This CDR3 is 12 amino acids long. V was shortened by 3 bases and J by 4 bases, with 5 bases between the two germline ends. The CDR3 sequence is CASSLASDTQYF. The CDR3 bases are TGTGCCAGCAGTTTGGCATCAGATACGCAGTATTTT.

The gene calls are TRBV19 and TRBJ1-2, with D perhaps TRBD1 (5 bases). Trimming removed 7 bases at V and 4 bases at J, with 16 bases between. Germline CDR1 reads LNHDA; CDR2 reads SQIVND (reference sequence). This CDR3 spans 14 amino acids. CDR3: CASIGQGGSYGYTF. CDR3 DNA: TGTGCCAGTATCGGGCAGGGTGGGTCCTATGGCTACACCTTC.

The chain couples TRBV2 to TRBJ1-1; tentatively, D is TRBD1 (5 bases). Germline assignment: CDR1 SNHLY and CDR2 FYNNEI. V shed 0 bases and J shed 3 bases, with 8 bases lying between them. This CDR3 comprises 14 residues. This CDR3 is CASSEAPGYTEAFF. The CDR3 bases are TGTGCCAGCAGTGAAGCGCCAGGGTACACTGAAGCTTTCTTT.

The rearrangement joins TRBV28 to TRBJ1-1; D is ambiguous. The V gene lost 2 bases and the J gene lost 0 bases, with 7 bases spanning the gap. CDR1 and CDR2 from the germline V gene are MDHEN and SYDVKM. CDR3 length equals 14 residues. The CDR3 protein is CASSLDGMNTEAFF. The DNA of the CDR3 is TGTGCCAGCAGTTTAGACGGGATGAACACTGAAGCTTTCTTT.

The genes are TRBV6-5 and TRBJ2-1; TRBD1 agrees at 8 bases. Germline V gene sequence: CDR1 MNHEY, CDR2 SVGAGI. J was trimmed by 13 bases and V by 2 bases; bases with no gene match: 1. This CDR3 comprises 11 residues. This CDR3 is CASSYGQGQFF. As DNA, the CDR3 is TGTGCCAGCAGTTACGGACAGGGCCAGTTCTTC.

V gene TRBV19 combines with J gene TRBJ2-7; 7 bases line up with TRBD1. Germline CDR1 is LNHDA and CDR2 is SQIVND (reference sequence). V lost 6 bases, J lost 6 bases, and 5 bases stayed unmatched. This CDR3 is 12 amino acids long. The CDR3 sequence is CASSSTGSEQYF. The CDR3 coding sequence is TGTGCCAGTAGCTCGACAGGGTCCGAGCAGTACTTC.

This clone was counted a single time. V usage is TRBV7-3 and J usage is TRBJ2-5; possible D gene TRBD1, 6 bases. The V and J ends lost 5 bases and 4 bases respectively, with 17 bases between them. The CDR3 consists of 15 residues. CDR1 and CDR2 (germline): SGHTA, FQGTGA. CDR3 residues: CASSPEPGVGETQYF. In DNA, the CDR3 is TGTGCCAGCAGCCCAGAGCCAGGGGTCGGAGAGACCCAGTACTTC.

This sequence joins TRBV5-1 and TRBJ2-5, with 8 bases matching TRBD2. CDR1 and CDR2 from the germline V gene are SGHRS and YFSETQ. V shed 2 bases and J 5 bases; nucleotides not matched to a gene: 8. CDR3 length: 15 amino acids. The CDR3 loop is CASSLLADTLETQYF. CDR3 sequence (DNA): TGCGCCAGCAGCTTACTAGCGGACACCCTCGAGACCCAGTACTTC.

This clone occurred a few times. The chain is built from TRBV5-4 and TRBJ1-1, with D possibly matching TRBD1 (5 bases). The CDR3 is 14 residues long. Germline CDR1 and CDR2: SGHNT and YYREEE (reference sequence). Deletions cut 2 bases from V and 12 bases from J, with 20 bases between. The CDR3 is CASSFGRQQKRTFF. The CDR3 nucleotides read TGTGCCAGCAGCTTTGGCAGACAGCAGAAACGAACTTTCTTT.

This clone was recorded once. The rearrangement joins TRBV11-1 to TRBJ1-1, with D possibly TRBD1 on 6 matching bases. This CDR3 contains 13 residues. V lost 3 bases and J lost 5, with 10 bases in between. Germline values: CDR1 SGHAT, CDR2 FQDESV (reference sequence). CDR3 protein: CASSFSGATEAFF. The DNA for the CDR3 is TGTGCCAGCAGCTTTTCAGGGGCAACTGAAGCTTTCTTT.

This clone has a single count. The chain has TRBV7-9 and TRBJ2-1; 11 bases fit TRBD2. The CDR3 extends over 14 amino acids. Germline CDR1 reads SEHNR; CDR2 reads FQNEAQ (reference sequence). Losses at the gene ends were 5 bases for V and 9 bases for J; bases not matched to a gene: 6. The CDR3 is CASSSSGRAVEQFF. In DNA form, the CDR3 reads TGTGCCAGCAGCAGTAGCGGGAGGGCTGTTGAGCAGTTCTTC.

The chain joins TRBV5-1 to TRBJ2-7; 11 bases map to TRBD2. The CDR3 has 16 residues. Germline CDR1 and CDR2: SGHRS and YFSETQ. The ends lost 7 bases at V and 0 bases at J; junction bases unmatched: 9. The chain's CDR3 is CASSPTGTSGSYEQYF. CDR3 DNA: TGCGCCAGCTCCCCTACCGGGACTAGCGGCTCCTACGAGCAGTACTTC.

The chain joins TRBV5-4 to TRBJ1-1; TRBD1 matches at 9 bases. The CDR3 covers 17 residues. V lost 0 bases and J lost 4; bases outside the gene matches: 10. Germline V gene sequence: CDR1 SGHNT, CDR2 YYREEE (reference sequence). The CDR3 bases are TGTGCCAGCAGCTTGGAAAGAGGACAGGGGAGAGGCACTGAAGCTTTCTTT. Its protein product is CASSLERGQGRGTEAFF. Complete variable domain (other parts from reference TRBV5-4 and TRBJ1-1): ETGVTQSPTHLIKTRGQQVTLRCSSQSGHNTVSWYQQALGQGPQFIFQYYREEENGRGNFPPRFSGLQFPNYSSELNVNALELDDSALYLCASSLERGQGRGTEAFFGQGTRLTVV.

This rearrangement joins TRBV30 to TRBJ2-5; D is undetermined. The CDR3 spans 12 residues. The V end was cut by 1 base, the J end by 2 bases, with 5 bases between. CDR1 GTSNPN and CDR2 SVGIG come from the germline V gene (reference sequence). As DNA, the CDR3 is TGTGCCTGGAGTGGGCAGCAAGAGACCCAGTACTTC. Amino acid sequence: CAWSGQQETQYF.

The chain links TRBV6-1 to TRBJ2-7, with 10 bases fitting TRBD2. This CDR3 region has 13 residues. Germline V gives CDR1 MNHNS, CDR2 SASEGT. Losses at the gene ends were 8 bases for V and 4 bases for J; bases not matched to a gene: 5. The CDR3 reads CASERGGVYEQYF. The CDR3 DNA is TGTGCCAGCGAGCGGGGGGGGGTGTACGAGCAGTACTTC.

This chain joins TRBV13 and TRBJ1-1; D is possibly TRBD1 (6 bases). V lost 5 bases and J lost 3, with 16 bases in between. Germline CDR1 reads PRHDT; CDR2 reads FYEKMQ (reference sequence). The CDR3 totals 15 residues. CDR3 residues: CASSVHRAWHTEAFF. The CDR3 nucleotides read TGTGCCAGCAGCGTACACAGGGCATGGCACACTGAAGCTTTCTTT.

This clone was recorded at least ten times. The chain links TRBV5-1 to TRBJ2-6; the D is unclear. The CDR3 has 14 amino acids. With 6 bases removed from V and 2 bases from J, the gap between germline ends came to 9 bases. Germline CDR1 SGHRS, CDR2 YFSETQ. This CDR3 reads CASTGGPGANVLTF. CDR3 in DNA: TGCGCCAGCACAGGTGGTCCTGGGGCCAACGTCCTGACTTTC.

The rearrangement links TRBV11-2 to TRBJ1-6; D uncertain. Trimming pared 4 bases from V and 10 bases from J, leaving 11 bases between. The CDR3 contains 13 residues. Per the germline V gene, CDR1 is SGHAT and CDR2 is FQNNGV. Here the CDR3 DNA reads TGTGCCAGCAGCTCTGAGTCGGGATCACCCCTCCACTTT. It codes for CASSSESGSPLHF.

J is TRBJ1-1 and V is TRBV9; D not resolved. Trimming pared 4 bases from V and 2 bases from J, leaving 15 bases between. From germline, CDR1 is SGDLS and CDR2 YYNGEE. The CDR3 runs to 15 residues. CDR3 nucleotide sequence: TGTGCCAGCAGCCCTACCCACCTTTTAAACACTGAAGCTTTCTTT. Translated: CASSPTHLLNTEAFF.

The sample holds a few counts of this clone. CDR3 DNA sequence: TGTGCCAGCAGCACAGGAGCCTACGAGCAGTACTTC. This gives the protein CASSTGAYEQYF. The chain has TRBV5-4 and TRBJ2-7; the D gene is possibly TRBD1 (5 bases). Trimming took 4 bases from V and 2 from J, leaving 7 bases between them. The germline CDR1 and CDR2 sequences are SGHNT and YYREEE (reference sequence). The CDR3 extends over 12 amino acids.